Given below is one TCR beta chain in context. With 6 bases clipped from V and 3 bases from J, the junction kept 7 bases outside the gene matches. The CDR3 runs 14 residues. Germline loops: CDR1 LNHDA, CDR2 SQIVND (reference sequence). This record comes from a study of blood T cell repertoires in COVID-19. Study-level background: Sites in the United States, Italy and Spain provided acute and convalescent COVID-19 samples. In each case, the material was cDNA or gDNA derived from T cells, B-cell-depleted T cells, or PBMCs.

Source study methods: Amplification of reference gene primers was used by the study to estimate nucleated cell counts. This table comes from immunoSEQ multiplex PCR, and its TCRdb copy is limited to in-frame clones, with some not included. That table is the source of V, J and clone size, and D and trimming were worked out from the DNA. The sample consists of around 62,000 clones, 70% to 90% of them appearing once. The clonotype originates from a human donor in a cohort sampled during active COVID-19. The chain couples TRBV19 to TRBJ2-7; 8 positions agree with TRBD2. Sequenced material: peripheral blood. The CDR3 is CASRTGLGVYEQYF. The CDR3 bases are TGTGCCAGTAGGACGGGACTAGGAGTCTACGAGCAGTACTTC.